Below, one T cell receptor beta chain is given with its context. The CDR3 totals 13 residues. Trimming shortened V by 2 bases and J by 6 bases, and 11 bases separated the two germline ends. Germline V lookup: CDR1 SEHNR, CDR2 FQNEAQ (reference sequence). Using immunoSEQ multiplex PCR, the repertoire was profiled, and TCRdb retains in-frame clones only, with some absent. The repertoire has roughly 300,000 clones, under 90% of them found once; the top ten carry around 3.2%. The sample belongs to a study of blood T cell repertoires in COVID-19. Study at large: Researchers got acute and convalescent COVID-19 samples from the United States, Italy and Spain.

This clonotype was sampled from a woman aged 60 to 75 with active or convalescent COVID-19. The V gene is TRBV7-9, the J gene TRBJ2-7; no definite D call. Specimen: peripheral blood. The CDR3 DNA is TGTGCCAGCAGCTTACAGTCGGGTGCCGAGCAGTACTTC. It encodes CASSLQSGAEQYF.